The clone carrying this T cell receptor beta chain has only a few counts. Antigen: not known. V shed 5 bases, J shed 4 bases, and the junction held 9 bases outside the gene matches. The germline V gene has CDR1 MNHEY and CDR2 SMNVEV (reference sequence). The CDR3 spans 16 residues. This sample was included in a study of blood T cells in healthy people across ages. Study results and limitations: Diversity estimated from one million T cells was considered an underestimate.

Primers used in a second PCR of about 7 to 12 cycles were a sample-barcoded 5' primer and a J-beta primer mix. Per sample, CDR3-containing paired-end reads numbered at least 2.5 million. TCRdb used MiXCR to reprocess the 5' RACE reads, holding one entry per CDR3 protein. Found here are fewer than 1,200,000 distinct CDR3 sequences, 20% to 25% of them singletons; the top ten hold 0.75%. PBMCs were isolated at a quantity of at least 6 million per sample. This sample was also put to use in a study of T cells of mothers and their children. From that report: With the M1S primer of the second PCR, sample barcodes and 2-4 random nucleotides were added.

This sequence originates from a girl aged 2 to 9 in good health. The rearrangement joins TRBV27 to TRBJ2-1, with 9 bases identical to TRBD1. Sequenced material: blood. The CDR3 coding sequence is TGTGCCAGCAGTGCCCCCGGGGGACAGGGTTACAATGAGCAGTTCTTC. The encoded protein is CASSAPGGQGYNEQFF.